Sequencing of this T cell receptor (beta chain) was carried out in a study of cytomegalovirus exposure and HLA in healthy donors (dated by TCRdb to about 2017). Regarding the study in general: In an earlier analysis of approximately 500 of the donors, about 270 Gb of sequence data and 117 million unique TCR beta sequences from roughly 190 million T cells were reported. Roughly 310 gigabases of sequencing data and tens of millions of unique TCR sequences were included in an early release covering about 700 HLA-typed donors. Of the approximately 370 genotyped donors, 81% were placed in the genetic ancestry cluster associated with self-reported Caucasian donors. The study aimed to test whether cataloging public T cell receptors could reveal signatures of past pathogen exposure. The study used immunosequencing to profile the T cell repertoires of approximately 630 subjects and linked those repertoires to cytomegalovirus serostatus. In addition to the first cohort of 650 to 800 subjects, a separate validation cohort of about 120 different subjects was used. High-throughput TCR immunosequencing, statistical association of individual TCRs with disease status, and machine learning were combined to predict cytomegalovirus infection status. A later analysis re-examined previously published TCR beta repertoires from over 500 donors and added high-resolution HLA genotyping to investigate patterns of TCR occurrence. Rather than using new phenotypic data, the later analysis identified candidate immune exposures from TCR beta sequences and from how often those sequences occurred across donors. In an earlier analysis of roughly 580 of the donors, high-throughput TCR beta sequencing was used to judge whether each TCR beta V gene segment behaved as functional or pseudogenic. Donor age, sex, ethnicity and CMV serostatus were compiled together with the repertoire data. A later genetic analysis took genome-wide SNP genotypes for about 55% of the 666 donors and used that subset as a discovery cohort. All discovery cohort repertoires had been generated on a single sequencing platform. HLA typing covered class I and class II loci at four-digit resolution. The number of donors typed differed by locus, with roughly 629-640 for A, B, C, DRB1 and DQB1, approximately 500 for DQA1, 600 to 610 for DPA1, and over 400 for DPB1. Roughly 5 DR-DQ haplotypes were handled as single units for association and clustering, since linkage in the cohort was strong. Among roughly 400 genotyped donors of the cohort, an average of approximately 240,000 unique TCR beta nucleotide sequences were sequenced per donor, around 20% of them non-productive.

The protocol used for the library was the immunoSEQ multiplex PCR assay. A mixture of 60 forward primers for TCR Vbeta segments and 13 reverse primers for TCR Jbeta segments was used in the multiplex PCR. Amplification of the CDR3 region of rearranged TCR beta genes was performed with a multiplex PCR assay on genomic DNA. Amplified TCR beta libraries were sequenced as 87-base-pair reads on the Illumina HiSeq System. The paper's data handling went like this. Across the 700 or so repertoires, a later analysis counted 80 million or so unique TCR beta chains, 8.5 million to 12 million of which were shared by at least two donors. Raw reads were error-corrected and collapsed into unique sequences with a nearest-neighbor algorithm that merged closely related sequences to remove PCR and sequencing errors. Alignment of CDR3 sequences to IMGT reference sequences was used to assign V, D and J gene segments. For a sequence to be retained, at least a six-nucleotide match to both a V gene segment and a J gene segment was required. Rearrangements were called productive when the CDR3 lacked stop codons and stayed in frame with V and J; all others were non-productive. Following IMGT convention, CDR3 was defined as the stretch from the second conserved V-encoded cysteine to the conserved J-encoded phenylalanine. Sequences without an unambiguous match to a single V gene segment were excluded from the earlier analysis of about 640 of the donors. An earlier analysis of roughly 590 of the donors called V segments functional above 56.7% productive rearrangements and segregating when the between-donor standard deviation exceeded 5%. A statistical classification framework was built for diagnosing cytomegalovirus status from the catalog of TCR beta chain sequences. In a later analysis, TCR nucleotide sequences were compared against IMGT/GENE-DB human TR gene sequences so that V and J genes could be assigned. A later analysis assigned CDR3 sequences and most-parsimonious VDJ recombination scenarios with the TCRdist pipeline. In a later analysis, each TCR beta chain was defined by its CDR3 amino acid sequence together with its V-gene family, and reads lacking a unique V-gene family were excluded. As a way to deal with suspected cross-contamination and a sequencing artifact, a later analysis dropped 592 nucleotide sequences that were highly shared and had low generation probability. A later analysis calculated a clonal expansion index for each public chain from normalized within-repertoire ranks of inferred template counts. In a later analysis, generation probabilities were computed using a VDJ recombination model fitted to out-of-frame rearrangements, and the results were checked against IGoR. In a later analysis, hypergeometric tests were used to score TCR-TCR, TCR-HLA and TCR-CMV co-occurrence, with a repertoire-size bias correction applied to TCR pairs. In a later analysis, false discovery rates were estimated by permuting HLA or CMV assignments 20 times. In a later analysis, co-occurring TCRs were grouped using DBSCAN, with TCRdist sequence similarity added in when clustering inside HLA-allele-positive subsets. Co-occurrence clustering excluded repertoires with fewer than 30,000 or more than 120,000 public chains, plus five with anomalous nucleotide sharing. TCRdb stores this immuneACCESS table with in-frame sequences only. Part of the clones is absent; in the studies checked, under half of the shortfall reflects unresolved V genes, and no reason is known for the rest. The V and J calls and the clone size are those of that table, but D and trimming were determined from the DNA. This sample holds 110,000 to 150,000 clones; around 85% were observed only once. The top ten constitute around 9.1% of the sample.

Summary of the overall study and its limitations: A further reported finding was that TCR beta sequences accurately predicted the HLA-A and HLA-B alleles for most subjects in the first cohort. Assigning TCR associations to individual alleles was difficult when HLA alleles, especially DR and DQ, strongly co-occurred. At a false discovery rate of 0.05, a later analysis linked 16,951 TCR beta sequences to specific HLA alleles. This cohort had only TCR beta chains sequenced, and the lack of alpha or paired-chain data limited which features could be detected. Compared with the approximately 720-donor mean, donors in an Asian-associated ancestry cluster had fewer N-insertions in productive TCRs, according to a later genetic analysis. In an earlier analysis of 450 to 750 of the donors, most TCR beta V segments appeared in productive rearrangements about 90% or about 30% of the time, broadly matching IMGT annotations. In the study, about 150 TCR beta chains were listed as associated with cytomegalovirus. The classifier was reported to diagnose cytomegalovirus status with high specificity and sensitivity in both the original and validation cohorts. Presence/absence analyses assumed roughly uniform sequencing depth across donors, an assumption that may not hold. Across donors, most TCR sequences were observed very rarely, whereas some public TCRs were present in many individuals. According to a later analysis, parvovirus B19, influenza, CMV and Epstein-Barr virus appeared linked to several top co-occurrence clusters. In a later genetic analysis, a missense DCLRE1C variant was associated with V-gene and J-gene trimming of TCR beta chains, and the association was replicated in an independent cohort. Correlated functional status among segregating V segments might be attributable to linkage disequilibrium, but an unknown experimental factor could not be ruled out. A group of highly shared sequence variants was considered likely to be a technical artifact of the sequencing pipeline. About 17 rarely observed V segments, including chromosome 9 orphons, were excluded from the earlier analysis of just under 600 of the donors because counts were too low. Because the 87-base-pair reads could not distinguish some IMGT-functional V segments, including TRBV6-2 and TRBV6-3, those segments were excluded. The only immune exposure information available for the cohort was CMV serostatus. The authors suggested that the approach could potentially be generalized to other disease states and immunological phenotypes. In a later analysis, HLA-associated TCR beta chains were found to be more clonally expanded and to have lower generation probabilities than equally common non-associated chains. A later analysis found that most CMV-associated TCR beta chains appeared HLA-restricted, with HLA associations seemingly driven largely by CMV exposure. According to a later analysis, TCR association rates differed among HLA loci, with DRB1 alleles showing the most associated TCRs and HLA-C alleles showing the fewest. A few of the identified cytomegalovirus-associated TCR beta chains were confirmed in vitro to be specific for cytomegalovirus antigens. Because some donors lacked HLA typing at each locus, the association tests relied only on the typed subset.

The germline ends are 6 bases apart after V is trimmed by 2 bases and J by 4 bases. The germline V gene (reference sequence) provides CDR1 DFQATT and CDR2 SNEGSKA. The CDR3 numbers 11 residues from cysteine through phenylalanine. Only the CDR3 DNA is retained, 33 bases long and in frame from the first base. In total, roughly 670 healthy bone marrow donors made up the cohort. All cohort members were sampled while nominally healthy, although unrecorded immune exposures were likely present. The donor was CMV seropositive and belonged to the group of 250 to 300 seropositive cohort members. Each donor provided a peripheral blood sample, and peripheral blood mononuclear cells were used for TCR beta sequencing. Genomic DNA was extracted from the blood cell samples with the Qiagen DNeasy Blood Extraction Kit. In the case of this clone: There is no known antigen for this receptor. Base qualities are not recorded, but no much larger clone differs from it by a single base.

The clonotype was recovered from a woman between 45 and 60 years old in good health and CMV-seropositive. The rearrangement joined TRBV20-1 to TRBJ2-7; the D gene is possibly TRBD1, with 6 bases matching. Input material: PBMCs. Here the CDR3 is given as CSARTGYEQYF. The nucleotides are TGCAGTGCTAGAACAGGGTACGAGCAGTACTTC.